The rows below give T cell receptor beta chains drawn from one sample of a study of OX40 agonist ivuxolimab in advanced cancers. Assay: immunoSEQ multiplex PCR; the TCRdb copy retains only in-frame clones and omits some. The repertoire holds 55,000 to 75,000 clones, with roughly nine tenths as singletons. The sample in question was CD4+ or CD8+ T cells sorted from blood, obtained in a trial of the OX40 agonist ivuxolimab. These receptors were taken from an adult with an advanced solid tumor such as melanoma, head and neck, liver or kidney cancer. Both conserved end residues are part of each CDR3. D genes are given only for firm matches. Size values are once, few and many counts, or a class for expanded clones, and some rows have none.

J gene: TRBJ2-3
D gene: TRBD2
V gene: TRBV2
clone size: -
CDR3 DNA: TGTGCCAGCACATCCGGGACTAGCGGGAGTACGTCAGATACGCAGTATTTT
CDR3 protein: CASTSGTSGSTSDTQYF

J gene: TRBJ2-3
D gene: -
V gene: TRBV4-3
clone size: once
CDR3 DNA: TGCGCCAGCAGCCGCTCGGGGTTATGGTCTGCGGGGACCTACACAGATACGCAGTATTTT
CDR3 protein: CASSRSGLWSAGTYTDTQYF

J gene: TRBJ2-7
D gene: -
V gene: TRBV7-9
clone size: -
CDR3 DNA: TGTGCCAGCAGCTCCCCGTCGGCAGGAGGGTGGTACGAGCAGTACTTC
CDR3 protein: CASSSPSAGGWYEQYF

J gene: TRBJ2-5
D gene: -
V gene: TRBV19
clone size: -
CDR3 DNA: TGTGCCAGTAGTATCGTGGGACAAGAGACCCAGTACTTC
CDR3 protein: CASSIVGQETQYF

J gene: TRBJ2-1
D gene: -
V gene: TRBV7-9
clone size: -
CDR3 DNA: TGTGCCAGCAGCCCATCTGGGGCAGGGTTCAATGAGCAGTTCTTC
CDR3 protein: CASSPSGAGFNEQFF

J gene: TRBJ1-1
D gene: TRBD1
V gene: TRBV4-2
clone size: -
CDR3 DNA: TGTGCCAGCAGCCAACCAGGGGGGGTGAACACTGAAGCTTTCTTT
CDR3 protein: CASSQPGGVNTEAFF

J gene: TRBJ2-2
D gene: -
V gene: TRBV12-1
clone size: once
CDR3 DNA: TGTGCCAGCAGTTCAACTCCATATAGTGCCGGGGAGCTGTTTTTT
CDR3 protein: CASSSTPYSAGELFF

J gene: TRBJ2-7
D gene: -
V gene: TRBV28
clone size: once
CDR3 DNA: TGTGCCAGCAGTTCGACCATTACGCCTCTCGAGCAGTACTTC
CDR3 protein: CASSSTITPLEQYF

J gene: TRBJ2-1
D gene: -
V gene: TRBV20-1
clone size: -
CDR3 DNA: TGCAGTGCTAGAGATGGGTATAGCCAGTTCTTC
CDR3 protein: CSARDGYSQFF

J gene: TRBJ2-7
D gene: -
V gene: TRBV28
clone size: once
CDR3 DNA: TGTGCCAGCAGGCACGACAGCTACGAGCAGTACTTC
CDR3 protein: CASRHDSYEQYF

J gene: TRBJ2-3
D gene: -
V gene: TRBV5-4
clone size: -
CDR3 DNA: TGTGCCAGCAGCTTGGGCTTTAGCACAGATACGCAGTATTTT
CDR3 protein: CASSLGFSTDTQYF

J gene: TRBJ2-1
D gene: -
V gene: TRBV6-5
clone size: -
CDR3 DNA: TGTGCCAGCAGTTACAGTGGGAGCTCCTACAATGAGCAGTTCTTC
CDR3 protein: CASSYSGSSYNEQFF

J gene: TRBJ1-2
D gene: -
V gene: TRBV19
clone size: -
CDR3 DNA: TGTGCCAGTAGTATAGTCGGGACAATCGACGGTGGTGTCTATGGCTACACCTTC
CDR3 protein: CASSIVGTIDGGVYGYTF

J gene: TRBJ2-1
D gene: -
V gene: TRBV28
clone size: -
CDR3 DNA: TGTGCCAGCAGACCAGCCCCCCCCCGAGAGCAGTTCTTC
CDR3 protein: CASRPAPPREQFF

J gene: TRBJ2-7
D gene: -
V gene: TRBV11-2
clone size: -
CDR3 DNA: TGTGCCAGCAGCTTAGAATTCTCCTACGAGCAGTACTTC
CDR3 protein: CASSLEFSYEQYF

J gene: TRBJ2-7
D gene: TRBD1
V gene: TRBV5-6
clone size: -
CDR3 DNA: TGTGCCAGCAGCGGAACGACAGGGGGCCTCTCCTACGAGCAGTACTTC
CDR3 protein: CASSGTTGGLSYEQYF

J gene: TRBJ2-7
D gene: -
V gene: TRBV4-3
clone size: -
CDR3 DNA: TGCGCCAGCAGCCAGATGGGGACCTACGAGCAGTACTTC
CDR3 protein: CASSQMGTYEQYF

J gene: TRBJ1-3
D gene: -
V gene: TRBV5-6
clone size: once
CDR3 DNA: TGTGCCAGCAGCTGGGGGGACTCTGGAAACACCATATATTTT
CDR3 protein: CASSWGDSGNTIYF

J gene: TRBJ2-7
D gene: TRBD2
V gene: TRBV19
clone size: once
CDR3 DNA: TGTGCCAGTAAGGGACTAGCGGATTACGAGCAGTACTTC
CDR3 protein: CASKGLADYEQYF

J gene: TRBJ2-1
D gene: TRBD1
V gene: TRBV19
clone size: -
CDR3 DNA: TGTGCCAGTAGTATTGGGGACAGGGGGCGGAATGAGCAGTTCTTC
CDR3 protein: CASSIGDRGRNEQFF

J gene: TRBJ2-7
D gene: -
V gene: TRBV27
clone size: -
CDR3 DNA: TGTGCCAGCAGTGACGGGGTTCTCTACGAGCAGTACTTC
CDR3 protein: CASSDGVLYEQYF

J gene: TRBJ2-5
D gene: TRBD2
V gene: TRBV5-6
clone size: -
CDR3 DNA: TGTGCCAGCAGCCTGGGACTAGCGGGATTGCTAGAGACCCAGTACTTC
CDR3 protein: CASSLGLAGLLETQYF

J gene: TRBJ1-3
D gene: -
V gene: TRBV2
clone size: -
CDR3 DNA: TGTGCCAGCAGTGAAGGTACACTTGGAAACACCATATATTTT
CDR3 protein: CASSEGTLGNTIYF

J gene: TRBJ1-2
D gene: -
V gene: TRBV27
clone size: few
CDR3 DNA: TGTGCCAGCACCCCTTCCACAGGGTCCCGTGGCTACACCTTC
CDR3 protein: CASTPSTGSRGYTF

J gene: TRBJ2-7
D gene: -
V gene: TRBV13
clone size: -
CDR3 DNA: TGTGCCAGCAGCCCAAAATCAGCGGCGGTCCGGAGCTACGAGCAGTACTTC
CDR3 protein: CASSPKSAAVRSYEQYF

J gene: TRBJ2-1
D gene: -
V gene: TRBV29-1
clone size: -
CDR3 DNA: TGCAGCGTTGAAGATTCCCCAGAAGCCCGCAAAGATGAGCAGTTCTTC
CDR3 protein: CSVEDSPEARKDEQFF

J gene: TRBJ2-5
D gene: -
V gene: TRBV9
clone size: -
CDR3 DNA: TGTGCCAGCAGCCCAGTTGGGGACCAAGAGACCCAGTACTTC
CDR3 protein: CASSPVGDQETQYF

J gene: TRBJ1-5
D gene: -
V gene: TRBV19
clone size: -
CDR3 DNA: TGTGCCAGTAGCAAAGCCTGGGGGGGCCAGCCCCAGCATTTT
CDR3 protein: CASSKAWGGQPQHF

J gene: TRBJ2-7
D gene: -
V gene: TRBV7-8
clone size: -
CDR3 DNA: TGTGCCAGCAGCGCGCAGACACGCTACGAGCAGTACTTC
CDR3 protein: CASSAQTRYEQYF

J gene: TRBJ2-1
D gene: -
V gene: TRBV7-3
clone size: -
CDR3 DNA: TGTGCCAGCAGCTGGGGGATACATGAGCAGTTCTTC
CDR3 protein: CASSWGIHEQFF

J gene: TRBJ2-2
D gene: -
V gene: TRBV5-4
clone size: -
CDR3 DNA: TGTGCCAGCAGCTTGGAACGTACCGGGGAGCTGTTTTTT
CDR3 protein: CASSLERTGELFF

J gene: TRBJ2-1
D gene: -
V gene: TRBV28
clone size: -
CDR3 DNA: TGTGCCAGCAGTTTACTCCCCGGAAGTAGCAATGAGCAGTTCTTC
CDR3 protein: CASSLLPGSSNEQFF